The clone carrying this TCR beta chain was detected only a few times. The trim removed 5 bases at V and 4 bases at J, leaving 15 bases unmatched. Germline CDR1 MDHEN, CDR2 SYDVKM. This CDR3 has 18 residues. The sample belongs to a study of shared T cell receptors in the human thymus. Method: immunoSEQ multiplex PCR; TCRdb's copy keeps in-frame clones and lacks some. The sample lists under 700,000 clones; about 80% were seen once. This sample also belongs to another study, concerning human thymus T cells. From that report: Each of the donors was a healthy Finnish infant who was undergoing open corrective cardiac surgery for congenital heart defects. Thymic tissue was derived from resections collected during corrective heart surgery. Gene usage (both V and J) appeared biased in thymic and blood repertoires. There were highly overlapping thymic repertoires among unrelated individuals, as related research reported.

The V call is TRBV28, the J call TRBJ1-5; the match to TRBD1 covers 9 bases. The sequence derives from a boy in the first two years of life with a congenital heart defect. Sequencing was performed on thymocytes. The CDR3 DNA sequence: TGTGCCAGCAGTCACTGGGACAGGGAGAAAGGGGTTAATCAGCCCCAGCATTTT. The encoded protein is CASSHWDREKGVNQPQHF.